This T cell receptor beta chain was profiled in a study of T cell repertoires in cytomegalovirus infection. Study as a whole: Recently identified HLA-C-restricted CMV epitopes were used, and well-studied HLA-B-restricted CMV epitopes were used as well. Study findings and constraints: HLA-C-restricted, CMV-specific TCR beta clonotypes were dominant ex vivo. Carriers of CMV and the relevant HLA type were discriminated by public TCR beta frequency.

Trimming cost V 3 bases and J 5 bases; bases outside gene matches: 10. CDR1 and CDR2 from the germline V gene are SGDLS and YYNGEE. There are 15 residues in the CDR3. TCRdb used MiXCR to reprocess the reads, holding one entry per CDR3 protein. The repertoire includes about 920,000 distinct CDR3 sequences, approximately 31% of them detected once, and around 15% sits in the top ten. As to this clonotype: Antigen unknown.

Here the sequenced sample was cultured CD8+ T cells from PBMCs, taken from culture after CMV antigen stimulation. The chain couples TRBV9 to TRBJ2-5, with 7 nucleotides matching TRBD1. The source is a human donor in good health (CMV status not recorded). Some clones in this sample may be carry-over from other donors' samples. The CDR3 reads CASSGQGQSRETQYF. The CDR3 DNA follows: TGTGCCAGCAGCGGCCAGGGACAGTCACGGGAGACCCAGTACTTC.